These T cell receptor beta chains were read from a single sample in a study of cytomegalovirus exposure and HLA in healthy donors. The method was immunoSEQ multiplex PCR; TCRdb's version includes in-frame clones alone and lacks a portion of them. The table includes approximately 76,000 clones, 85% to 95% detected once. Sample: PBMCs. The receptors were sampled from a young woman in good health and CMV-seronegative. The CDR3 runs from the conserved cysteine through the conserved F or W. The order of the fields is clone size, J gene, D gene, V gene, CDR3 protein, CDR3 DNA. A D gene is named only where the DNA matches it firmly. The size of a clone is reported for some rows only, either as once, few or many, or as a class for expanded clones.

abundance: -
j_gene: TRBJ1-2
d_gene: -
v_gene: TRBV7-2
CDR3aa: CASRPAGWGPGYGYTF
CDR3nt: TGTGCCAGCAGACCCGCCGGTTGGGGGCCGGGCTATGGCTACACCTTC

abundance: -
j_gene: TRBJ1-2
d_gene: -
v_gene: TRBV6-5
CDR3aa: CASSSWAKTGYGYTF
CDR3nt: TGTGCCAGCAGCTCCTGGGCCAAAACTGGATATGGCTACACCTTC

abundance: -
j_gene: TRBJ1-2
d_gene: -
v_gene: TRBV2
CDR3aa: CASRPGGLRVYGYTF
CDR3nt: TGTGCCAGCCGCCCCGGGGGGCTTCGCGTCTATGGCTACACCTTC

abundance: -
j_gene: TRBJ2-7
d_gene: TRBD2
v_gene: TRBV29-1
CDR3aa: CSVATSGGLYEQYF
CDR3nt: TGCAGCGTTGCAACTAGCGGGGGACTATACGAGCAGTACTTC

abundance: -
j_gene: TRBJ2-3
d_gene: TRBD2
v_gene: TRBV4-1
CDR3aa: CASSQDKTSGGLDTQYF
CDR3nt: TGCGCCAGCAGCCAAGATAAGACTAGCGGGGGCCTAGATACGCAGTATTTT

abundance: -
j_gene: TRBJ1-2
d_gene: -
v_gene: TRBV7-2
CDR3aa: CASSLYPGANYGYTF
CDR3nt: TGTGCCAGCAGCTTATACCCAGGGGCTAACTATGGCTACACCTTC

abundance: once
j_gene: TRBJ2-1
d_gene: -
v_gene: TRBV2
CDR3aa: CATDKGYQSSYNEQFF
CDR3nt: TGTGCCACGGACAAGGGCTACCAAAGCTCCTACAATGAGCAGTTCTTC

abundance: once
j_gene: TRBJ2-3
d_gene: -
v_gene: TRBV7-6
CDR3aa: CASSLVPGDTDTQYF
CDR3nt: TGTGCCAGCAGCTTAGTCCCGGGAGACACAGATACGCAGTATTTT

abundance: -
j_gene: TRBJ2-3
d_gene: -
v_gene: TRBV11-3
CDR3aa: CASSPRLTDTQYF
CDR3nt: TGTGCCAGCAGCCCAAGACTTACAGATACGCAGTATTTT

abundance: -
j_gene: TRBJ1-1
d_gene: TRBD1
v_gene: TRBV4-1
CDR3aa: CASSQSVQGAPTFF
CDR3nt: TGCGCCAGCAGCCAAAGCGTCCAGGGGGCGCCGACTTTCTTT

abundance: -
j_gene: TRBJ2-3
d_gene: TRBD2
v_gene: TRBV30
CDR3aa: CALQHSGPSTDTQYF
CDR3nt: TGTGCCCTCCAACATAGCGGGCCTAGCACAGATACGCAGTATTTT

abundance: -
j_gene: TRBJ2-7
d_gene: TRBD2
v_gene: TRBV5-1
CDR3aa: CASSLGWASGRAAYEQYF
CDR3nt: TGCGCCAGCAGCTTGGGGTGGGCTAGCGGGAGGGCCGCCTACGAGCAGTACTTC

abundance: -
j_gene: TRBJ2-3
d_gene: -
v_gene: TRBV27
CDR3aa: CASSPLQGPTDTQYF
CDR3nt: TGTGCCAGCAGTCCCCTACAGGGTCCCACAGATACGCAGTATTTT

abundance: -
j_gene: TRBJ2-4
d_gene: -
v_gene: TRBV6-1
CDR3aa: CASSPEGLAKNIQYF
CDR3nt: TGTGCCAGCAGTCCGGAGGGGCTAGCCAAAAACATTCAGTACTTC

abundance: -
j_gene: TRBJ1-1
d_gene: -
v_gene: TRBV11-2
CDR3aa: CASSLDSGGLEAFF
CDR3nt: TGTGCCAGCAGCTTAGATTCAGGTGGGCTCGAAGCTTTCTTT

abundance: -
j_gene: TRBJ1-5
d_gene: TRBD1
v_gene: TRBV5-1
CDR3aa: CASSSQGAVGQPQHF
CDR3nt: TGCGCCAGCAGCTCCCAGGGGGCCGTAGGGCAGCCCCAGCATTTT

abundance: -
j_gene: TRBJ1-1
d_gene: TRBD1
v_gene: TRBV19
CDR3aa: CASIGQGMNTEAFF
CDR3nt: TGTGCCAGTATCGGACAGGGAATGAACACTGAAGCTTTCTTT

abundance: -
j_gene: TRBJ2-1
d_gene: TRBD2
v_gene: TRBV19
CDR3aa: CASSMVAGETNEQFF
CDR3nt: TGTGCCAGTAGTATGGTAGCGGGAGAGACGAATGAGCAGTTCTTC

abundance: -
j_gene: TRBJ2-3
d_gene: -
v_gene: TRBV30
CDR3aa: CAWSNGSSTDTQYF
CDR3nt: TGTGCCTGGAGTAACGGGAGTAGCACAGATACGCAGTATTTT

abundance: -
j_gene: TRBJ2-1
d_gene: -
v_gene: TRBV7-6
CDR3aa: CASSLLSGSGYNEQFF
CDR3nt: TGTGCCAGCAGCTTACTCTCGGGGTCCGGTTACAATGAGCAGTTCTTC

abundance: -
j_gene: TRBJ1-5
d_gene: -
v_gene: TRBV18
CDR3aa: CASSRGNSNQPQHF
CDR3nt: TGTGCCAGCTCGAGAGGGAATAGCAATCAGCCCCAGCATTTT

abundance: -
j_gene: TRBJ2-5
d_gene: TRBD2
v_gene: TRBV18
CDR3aa: CASSPITSGSPGETQYF
CDR3nt: TGTGCCAGCTCACCAATCACTAGCGGGTCACCGGGGGAGACCCAGTACTTC

abundance: -
j_gene: TRBJ2-7
d_gene: TRBD1
v_gene: TRBV7-6
CDR3aa: CASSFSGGSSYEQYF
CDR3nt: TGTGCCAGCAGCTTTTCAGGGGGAAGCTCCTACGAGCAGTACTTC

abundance: -
j_gene: TRBJ2-7
d_gene: -
v_gene: TRBV10-3
CDR3aa: CAIKAGYEQYF
CDR3nt: TGTGCCATCAAGGCAGGTTACGAGCAGTACTTC

abundance: -
j_gene: TRBJ1-1
d_gene: TRBD1
v_gene: TRBV30
CDR3aa: CAWSPPGQVLAEAFF
CDR3nt: TGTGCCTGGAGTCCTCCGGGACAGGTATTGGCTGAAGCTTTCTTT

abundance: -
j_gene: TRBJ1-2
d_gene: TRBD1
v_gene: TRBV7-9
CDR3aa: CASSSTGQGPYGYTF
CDR3nt: TGTGCCAGCAGCTCTACGGGACAGGGCCCCTATGGCTACACCTTC

abundance: -
j_gene: TRBJ2-3
d_gene: -
v_gene: TRBV6-6
CDR3aa: CASSAGGTDTQYF
CDR3nt: TGTGCCAGCAGTGCCGGGGGCACAGATACGCAGTATTTT

abundance: once
j_gene: TRBJ1-2
d_gene: -
v_gene: TRBV6-5
CDR3aa: CASKYDAMYNYGYTF
CDR3nt: TGTGCCAGCAAATACGATGCGATGTACAACTATGGCTACACCTTC

abundance: -
j_gene: TRBJ1-2
d_gene: -
v_gene: TRBV19
CDR3aa: CATLGPRDYGYTF
CDR3nt: TGTGCCACCTTAGGCCCGAGGGACTATGGCTACACCTTC

abundance: -
j_gene: TRBJ1-3
d_gene: TRBD1
v_gene: TRBV4-1
CDR3aa: CASSLGQGAYTIYF
CDR3nt: TGCGCCAGCAGCCTAGGACAGGGCGCTTACACCATATATTTT

abundance: once
j_gene: TRBJ2-7
d_gene: TRBD1
v_gene: TRBV7-6
CDR3aa: CASSPDREREQYF
CDR3nt: TGTGCCAGCAGCCCCGACAGGGAACGGGAGCAGTACTTC

abundance: -
j_gene: TRBJ2-7
d_gene: TRBD1
v_gene: TRBV5-1
CDR3aa: CASSFMGQASPEQYF
CDR3nt: TGCGCCAGCAGCTTCATGGGACAGGCCTCTCCCGAGCAGTACTTC

abundance: -
j_gene: TRBJ2-5
d_gene: -
v_gene: TRBV5-1
CDR3aa: CASSLVRAGQETQYF
CDR3nt: TGCGCCAGCAGCTTGGTACGGGCAGGGCAAGAGACCCAGTACTTC

abundance: -
j_gene: TRBJ1-1
d_gene: -
v_gene: TRBV7-2
CDR3aa: CASSALGGDEAFF
CDR3nt: TGTGCCAGCAGCGCCCTGGGCGGGGACGAAGCTTTCTTT

abundance: -
j_gene: TRBJ1-1
d_gene: -
v_gene: TRBV4-1
CDR3aa: CASSPPGQRSEAFF
CDR3nt: TGCGCCAGCAGCCCTCCGGGACAAAGATCTGAAGCTTTCTTT